This T cell receptor beta chain was found in a study of long-term antiretroviral therapy in people with HIV. Concerning this clone: Its antigen is not known.

Whole-study findings and limits: Once patients were on ART, diversity went higher but still fell short of transplant donor controls.

Samples held 1-10 million cryopreserved PBMC before DNA extraction. The CDR3 is 15 amino acids. Germline V lookup: CDR1 MGHRA, CDR2 YSYEKL. J was trimmed by 9 bases and V by 4 bases; bases with no gene match: 11. The libraries were made with immunoSEQ v3.0 at survey level. Produced via immunoSEQ multiplex PCR; TCRdb's table is partial and in-frame only. In the table there are tens of thousands of clones, roughly 85% of which are singletons. This receptor was obtained from a young man with HIV. The rearrangement uses TRBV4-1 and TRBJ2-4, with 8 bases matching TRBD1. Sequencing was performed on unsorted PBMCs, taken 1.1 years after starting antiretroviral therapy. The CDR3 DNA reads as TGCGCCAGCAGCCCGCCCAAGACAGGGGTCGGCATTCAGTACTTC. Translating it yields CASSPPKTGVGIQYF.